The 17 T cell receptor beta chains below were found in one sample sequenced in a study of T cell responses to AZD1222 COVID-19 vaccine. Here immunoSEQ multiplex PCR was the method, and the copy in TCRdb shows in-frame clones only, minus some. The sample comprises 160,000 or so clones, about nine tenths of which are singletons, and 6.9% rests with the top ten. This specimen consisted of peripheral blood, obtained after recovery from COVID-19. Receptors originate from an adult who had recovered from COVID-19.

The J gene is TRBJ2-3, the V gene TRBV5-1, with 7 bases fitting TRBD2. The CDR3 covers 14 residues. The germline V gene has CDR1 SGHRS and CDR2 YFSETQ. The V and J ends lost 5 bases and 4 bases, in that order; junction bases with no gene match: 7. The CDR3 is CASRMRLASDTQYF. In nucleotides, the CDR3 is TGCGCCAGCAGAATGAGACTAGCATCAGATACGCAGTATTTT.

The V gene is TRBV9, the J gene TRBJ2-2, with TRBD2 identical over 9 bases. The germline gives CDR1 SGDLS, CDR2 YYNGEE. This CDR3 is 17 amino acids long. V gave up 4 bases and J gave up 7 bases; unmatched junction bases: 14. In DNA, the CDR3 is TGTGCCAGCAGCACGGAGGGAGTAGCGGGGGAGGGCGGGGAGCTGTTTTTT. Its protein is CASSTEGVAGEGGELFF. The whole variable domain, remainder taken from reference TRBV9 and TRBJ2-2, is DSGVTQTPKHLITATGQRVTLRCSPRSGDLSVYWYQQSLDQGLQFLIQYYNGEERAKGNILERFSAQQFPDLHSELNLSSLELGDSALYFCASSTEGVAGEGGELFFGEGSRLTVL.

This chain's CDR3 is CASSLAGREGQPQHF. CDR3 nucleotides: TGTGCCAGCAGCTTAGCGGGCAGGGAAGGTCAGCCCCAGCATTTT. V usage is TRBV7-2 and J usage is TRBJ1-5, with a tentative D call TRBD1 (5 bases). The V gene's germline CDR1 is SGHTA and CDR2 FQGNSA. Trimming cost V 0 bases and J 6 bases, with 12 bases left between them. The CDR3 runs to 15 residues.

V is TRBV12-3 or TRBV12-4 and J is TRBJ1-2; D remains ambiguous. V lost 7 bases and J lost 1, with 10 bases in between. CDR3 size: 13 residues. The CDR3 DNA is TGTGCCAGCACAGCATGGGTTAACTATGGCTACACCTTC. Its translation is CASTAWVNYGYTF.

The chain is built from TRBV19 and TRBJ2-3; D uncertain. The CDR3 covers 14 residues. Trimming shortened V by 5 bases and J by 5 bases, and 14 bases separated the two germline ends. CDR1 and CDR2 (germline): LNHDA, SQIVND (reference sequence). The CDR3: CASSLGVQGDTQYF. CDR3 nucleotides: TGTGCCAGTAGTTTAGGAGTCCAAGGAGATACGCAGTATTTT.

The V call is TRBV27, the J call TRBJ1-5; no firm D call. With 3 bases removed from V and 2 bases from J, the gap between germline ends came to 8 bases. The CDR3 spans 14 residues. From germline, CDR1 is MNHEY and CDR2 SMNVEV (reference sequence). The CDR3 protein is CASSFIRGNQPQHF. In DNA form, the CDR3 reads TGTGCCAGCAGTTTTATTAGGGGCAATCAGCCCCAGCATTTT.

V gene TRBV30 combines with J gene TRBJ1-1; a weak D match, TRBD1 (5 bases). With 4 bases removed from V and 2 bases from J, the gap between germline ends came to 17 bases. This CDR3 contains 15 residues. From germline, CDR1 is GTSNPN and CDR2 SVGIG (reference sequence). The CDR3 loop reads CAWNWRVTGNTEAFF. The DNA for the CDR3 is TGTGCCTGGAATTGGAGGGTTACAGGTAACACTGAAGCTTTCTTT.

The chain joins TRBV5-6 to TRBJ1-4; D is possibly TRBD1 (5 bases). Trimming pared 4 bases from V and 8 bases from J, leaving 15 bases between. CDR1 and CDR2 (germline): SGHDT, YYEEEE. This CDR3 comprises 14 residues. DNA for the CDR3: TGTGCCAGCAGCAATCGGGACCCTTGGGAAAAACTGTTTTTT. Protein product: CASSNRDPWEKLFF. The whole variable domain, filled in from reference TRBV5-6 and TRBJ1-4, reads DAGVTQSPTHLIKTRGQQVTLRCSPKSGHDTVSWYQQALGQGPQFIFQYYEEEERQRGNFPDRFSGHQFPNYSSELNVNALLLGDSALYLCASSNRDPWEKLFFGSGTQLSVL.

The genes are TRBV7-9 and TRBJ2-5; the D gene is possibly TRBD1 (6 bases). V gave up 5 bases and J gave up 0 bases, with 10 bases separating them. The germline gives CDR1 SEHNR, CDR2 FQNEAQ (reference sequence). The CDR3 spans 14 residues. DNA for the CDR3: TGTGCCAGCAGCCAGGGACACTACCAAGAGACCCAGTACTTC. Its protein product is CASSQGHYQETQYF.

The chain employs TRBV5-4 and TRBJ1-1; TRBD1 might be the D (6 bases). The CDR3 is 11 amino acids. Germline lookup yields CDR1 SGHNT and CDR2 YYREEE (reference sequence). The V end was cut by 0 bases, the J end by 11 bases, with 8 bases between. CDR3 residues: CASSLGGQAFF. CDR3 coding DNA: TGTGCCAGCAGCTTGGGCGGACAGGCTTTCTTT. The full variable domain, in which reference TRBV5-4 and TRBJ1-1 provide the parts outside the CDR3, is ETGVTQSPTHLIKTRGQQVTLRCSSQSGHNTVSWYQQALGQGPQFIFQYYREEENGRGNFPPRFSGLQFPNYSSELNVNALELDDSALYLCASSLGGQAFFGQGTRLTVV.

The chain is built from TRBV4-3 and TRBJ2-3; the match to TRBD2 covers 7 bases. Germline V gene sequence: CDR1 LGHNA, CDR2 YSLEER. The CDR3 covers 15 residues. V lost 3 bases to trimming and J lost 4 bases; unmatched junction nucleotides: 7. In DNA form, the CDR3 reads TGCGCCAGCAGCCACTACGGGGGGTTGGCAGATACGCAGTATTTT. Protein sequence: CASSHYGGLADTQYF.

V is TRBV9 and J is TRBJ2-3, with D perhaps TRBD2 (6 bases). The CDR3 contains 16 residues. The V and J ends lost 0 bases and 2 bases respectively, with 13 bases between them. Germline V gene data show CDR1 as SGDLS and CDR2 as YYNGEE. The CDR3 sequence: CASSVGSSVFTDTQYF. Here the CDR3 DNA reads TGTGCCAGCAGCGTAGGTTCTAGCGTATTCACAGATACGCAGTATTTT.

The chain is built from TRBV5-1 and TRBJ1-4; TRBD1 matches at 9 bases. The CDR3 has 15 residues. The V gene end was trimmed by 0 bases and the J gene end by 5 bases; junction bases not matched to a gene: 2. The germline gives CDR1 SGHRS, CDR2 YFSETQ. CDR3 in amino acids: CASSLVGTGNEKLFF. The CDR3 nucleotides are TGCGCCAGCAGCTTGGTAGGGACAGGGAATGAAAAACTGTTTTTT.

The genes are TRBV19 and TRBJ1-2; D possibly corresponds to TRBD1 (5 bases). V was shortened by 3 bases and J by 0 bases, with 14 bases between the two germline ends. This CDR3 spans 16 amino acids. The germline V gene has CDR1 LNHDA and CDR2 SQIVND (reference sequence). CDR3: CASSIVGASANYGYTF. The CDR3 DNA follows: TGTGCCAGTAGTATTGTAGGGGCCTCAGCTAACTATGGCTACACCTTC.

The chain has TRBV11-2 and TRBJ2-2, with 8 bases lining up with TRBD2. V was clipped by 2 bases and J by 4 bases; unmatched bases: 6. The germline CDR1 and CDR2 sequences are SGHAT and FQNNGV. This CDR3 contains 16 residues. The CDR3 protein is CASSLKPSGGTGELFF. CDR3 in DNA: TGTGCCAGCAGCTTAAAGCCCAGCGGGGGCACCGGGGAGCTGTTTTTT.

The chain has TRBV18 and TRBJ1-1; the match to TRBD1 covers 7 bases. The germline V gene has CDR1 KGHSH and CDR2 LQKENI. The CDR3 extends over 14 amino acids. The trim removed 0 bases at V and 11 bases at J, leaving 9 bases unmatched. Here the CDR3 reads CASSPPGRGVDAFF. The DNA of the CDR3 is TGTGCCAGCTCACCACCGGGCAGGGGGGTAGATGCTTTCTTT.

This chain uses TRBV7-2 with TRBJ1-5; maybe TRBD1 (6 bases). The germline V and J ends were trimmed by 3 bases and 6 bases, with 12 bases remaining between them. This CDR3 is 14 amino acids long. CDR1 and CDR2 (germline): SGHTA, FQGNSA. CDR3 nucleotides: TGTGCCAGCAGCTTGGGGGCGCAGGGTCAGCCCCAGCATTTT. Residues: CASSLGAQGQPQHF.